This TCR beta chain was retrieved from a study of T cell responses to AZD1222 COVID-19 vaccine. This CDR3 contains 13 residues. V lost 7 bases and J 2 bases, leaving 11 bases between the germline ends. Germline V gene lookup returns CDR1 MNHNS and CDR2 SASEGT. Clones were sequenced by immunoSEQ multiplex PCR, and TCRdb holds only the in-frame ones, with some missing. The data contain about 81,000 clones, approximately 90% of them seen just once; the ten biggest clones take up 6.5% to 9.5%. The receptor was isolated from an adult who received the AZD1222 COVID-19 vaccine. V gene TRBV6-1 combines with J gene TRBJ2-5; D gene ambiguous. Sequencing used peripheral blood, obtained 28 days after the second AZD1222 dose. In nucleotides, the CDR3 is TGTGCCAGCACCCGAGGTCGGCAAGAGACCCAGTACTTC. Its protein is CASTRGRQETQYF.